The 14 T cell receptor beta chains below all came from one sample that was sequenced in a study of response to subunit inactivated influenza vaccine. TCRdb reprocessed the RT-PCR reads via MiXCR and lists one record per CDR3 protein. The sample lists hundreds of thousands of distinct CDR3 sequences; 15% to 19% were seen once. This sample comprised PBMCs from blood, obtained 11 to 12 days after vaccination. Source of these receptors: a man aged 45 to 65 who received an inactivated influenza vaccine.

This sequence joins TRBV7-2 and TRBJ1-1, with D possibly TRBD1 on 5 matching bases. Deletions cut 1 base from V and 11 bases from J, with 14 bases between. Germline assignment: CDR1 SGHTA and CDR2 FQGNSA. CDR3 length: 13 residues. CDR3 amino acids: CASSLEGLRGAFF. The CDR3 DNA reads TGTGCCAGCAGCTTAGAGGGGCTGCGGGGGGCTTTCTTT.

This clonotype was detected a few times. The chain links TRBV7-9 to TRBJ2-4; 9 positions agree with TRBD2. This CDR3 has 15 residues. Germline loops: CDR1 SEHNR, CDR2 FQNEAQ (reference sequence). V lost 2 bases to trimming and J lost 6 bases; unmatched junction nucleotides: 5. Written as DNA, the CDR3 is TGTGCCAGCAGCTTAAGTACGGGACTAGCAAACATTCAGTACTTC. It yields the protein CASSLSTGLANIQYF. The full variable domain, its missing parts supplied by reference TRBV7-9 and TRBJ2-4, is DTGVSQNPRHKITKRGQNVTFRCDPISEHNRLYWYRQTLGQGPEFLTYFQNEAQLEKSRLLSDRFSAERPKGSFSTLEIQRTEQGDSAMYLCASSLSTGLANIQYFGAGTRLSVL.

This clonotype was observed a handful of times. The rearrangement uses TRBV20-1 and TRBJ1-5; D is ambiguous. CDR1 DFQATT and CDR2 SNEGSKA come from the germline V gene (reference sequence). Between the trimmed V and J ends, which lost 1 base and 4 bases, there was a span of 8 bases. The CDR3 extends over 13 amino acids. CDR3 sequence: CSARVAENQPQHF. The CDR3 DNA reads TGCAGTGCTAGAGTTGCGGAGAATCAGCCCCAGCATTTT.

This clonotype was detected a few times. The CDR3 is CASSLWTEYGYTF. As DNA, the CDR3 is TGTGCCAGCAGCTTATGGACAGAATATGGCTACACCTTC. The rearrangement links TRBV7-9 to TRBJ1-2; tentative D call: TRBD1 (6 bases). CDR1 and CDR2 from the germline V gene are SEHNR and FQNEAQ (reference sequence). The V end lost 2 bases, the J end lost 5 bases, and 9 bases lay between the germline ends. The CDR3 covers 13 residues.

This clonotype has only a few counts. The rearrangement uses TRBV20-1 and TRBJ2-7; D ambiguous. V was cut by 0 bases and J by 0 bases, with 15 bases left in between. The CDR3 sequence is 16 residues long. CDR1 DFQATT and CDR2 SNEGSKA come from the germline V gene (reference sequence). CDR3 residues: CSARDLRRHSSYEQYF. For the CDR3, the DNA is TGCAGTGCTAGAGATCTCCGGAGACATTCCTCCTACGAGCAGTACTTC.

This sequence joins TRBV5-8 and TRBJ2-3; D is unclear. There are 16 residues in the CDR3. Deletions cut 5 bases from V and 3 bases from J, with 19 bases between. CDR1 and CDR2 (germline): SGHTS, YDEGEE. The CDR3 spells CASSQPPGLSTDTQYF. CDR3 DNA sequence: TGTGCCAGCAGTCAACCCCCGGGCTTAAGTACAGATACGCAGTATTTT.

The chain joins TRBV3-1 to TRBJ2-7; TRBD2 might be the D (6 bases). Trimming shortened V by 0 bases and J by 0 bases, and 15 bases separated the two germline ends. Germline CDR1 reads LGHDT; CDR2 reads YNNKEL (reference sequence). The CDR3 spans 17 residues. This chain's CDR3 is CASSQDLGLSSSYEQYF. The CDR3 DNA sequence: TGTGCCAGCAGCCAAGACCTGGGACTCTCAAGCTCCTACGAGCAGTACTTC.

This clonotype was detected a few times. DNA for the CDR3: TGTGCCAGCAGCATGGGGGATACGCAGTATTTT. Amino acids: CASSMGDTQYF. The J gene is TRBJ2-3, the V gene TRBV12-3 or TRBV12-4; D is unclear. The CDR3 is 11 residues long. Trimming took 6 bases from V and 6 from J, leaving 7 bases between them.

The rearrangement uses TRBV3-1 and TRBJ2-3; D remains unclear. V was shortened by 1 base and J by 6 bases, with 11 bases between the two germline ends. In germline, CDR1 is LGHDT, CDR2 YNNKEL (reference sequence). The CDR3 totals 14 residues. DNA of the CDR3: TGTGCCAGCAGCCAAGCGGTAGCCCCCGATACGCAGTATTTT. Its protein product is CASSQAVAPDTQYF.

This clonotype was seen a few times. The rearrangement joins TRBV4-1 to TRBJ1-6; no clear D gene. This CDR3 contains 14 residues. V lost 0 bases to trimming and J lost 14 bases, with 14 bases between them. CDR1 and CDR2 (germline): MGHRA, YSYEKL. CDR3 sequence reads: CASSQETGRVTLHF. CDR3 DNA: TGCGCCAGCAGCCAAGAAACGGGCCGGGTGACCCTCCACTTT.

This clonotype occurred many times. This chain uses TRBV7-8 with TRBJ1-2, with D maybe TRBD1 (5 bases). The CDR3 runs 13 residues. From germline, CDR1 is SGHVS and CDR2 FQNEAQ. The V gene lost 5 bases and the J gene lost 7 bases, with 14 bases spanning the gap. The DNA for the CDR3 is TGTGCCAGCAGCACCGGGGGGTACGGTGGCTACACCTTC. Its translation: CASSTGGYGGYTF.

A note on this clonotype: Here the CDR3 omits its conserved ending phenylalanine or tryptophan, so a read error is the likely source. The limits of the CDR3 on the DNA are not certain, so only TCRdb's listed CDR3 is given. The chain joins TRBV4-3 to TRBJ1-1; the DNA was not compared with TRBD1, the D call given in the table. CDR1 and CDR2 from the germline V gene are LGHNA and YSLEER. The CDR3 spans 14 amino acids, including both terminal residues. CDR3: CASSQEAQRGPLLL.

The chain recombines TRBV21-1 with TRBJ2-1; TRBD2 is the table's D call, not checked against the DNA. TRBV21-1 is recorded as a pseudogene. This CDR3 spans 16 amino acids. The CDR3 nucleotides are TGTGCCAGCAGCAGCTGGAGGGGTGAGGGGTACAATGAGCAGTTCTTC. Translated: CASSSWRGEGYNEQFF.

This clonotype has more than one count but fewer than ten. The chain couples TRBV20-1 to TRBJ2-3, with D possibly being TRBD1 (6 bases). The CDR3 consists of 13 residues. From germline, CDR1 is DFQATT and CDR2 SNEGSKA (reference sequence). The V end lost 2 bases, the J end lost 1 base, and 7 bases lay between the germline ends. DNA of the CDR3: TGCAGTGCTAGAAGACAGGGCACAGATACGCAGTATTTT. This gives the protein CSARRQGTDTQYF.